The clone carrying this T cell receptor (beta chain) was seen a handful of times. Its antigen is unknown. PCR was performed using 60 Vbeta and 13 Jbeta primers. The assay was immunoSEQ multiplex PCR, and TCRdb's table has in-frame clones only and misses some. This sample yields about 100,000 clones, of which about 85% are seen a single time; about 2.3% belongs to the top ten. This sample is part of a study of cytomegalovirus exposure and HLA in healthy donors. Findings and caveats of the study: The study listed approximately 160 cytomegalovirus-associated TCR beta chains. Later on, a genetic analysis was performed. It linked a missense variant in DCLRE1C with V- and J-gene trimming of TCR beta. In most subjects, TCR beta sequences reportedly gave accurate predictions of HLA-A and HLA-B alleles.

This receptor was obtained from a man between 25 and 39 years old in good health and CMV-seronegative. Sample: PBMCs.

The CDR3 here is CASSFQRADTQYF. CDR3 DNA sequence: TGTGCCAGCAGCTTCCAGCGGGCAGATACGCAGTATTTT. V gene TRBV11-3 combines with J gene TRBJ2-3, with D maybe TRBD2 (6 bases). V shed 3 bases and J shed 4 bases, with 8 bases lying between them. Germline CDR1 SGHNT, CDR2 YENEEA. The CDR3 contains 13 residues.